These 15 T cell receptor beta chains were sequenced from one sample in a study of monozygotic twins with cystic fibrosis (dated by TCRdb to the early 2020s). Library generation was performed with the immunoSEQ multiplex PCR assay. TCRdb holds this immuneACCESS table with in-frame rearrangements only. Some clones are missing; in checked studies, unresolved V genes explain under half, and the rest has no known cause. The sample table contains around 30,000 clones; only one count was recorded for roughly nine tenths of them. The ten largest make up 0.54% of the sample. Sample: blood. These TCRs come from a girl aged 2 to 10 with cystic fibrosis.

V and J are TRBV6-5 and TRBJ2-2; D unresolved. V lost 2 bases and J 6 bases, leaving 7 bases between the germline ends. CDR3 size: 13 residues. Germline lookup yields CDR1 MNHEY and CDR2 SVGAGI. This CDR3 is CASSYISAGELFF. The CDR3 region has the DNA TGTGCCAGCAGTTACATTTCCGCCGGGGAGCTGTTTTTT.

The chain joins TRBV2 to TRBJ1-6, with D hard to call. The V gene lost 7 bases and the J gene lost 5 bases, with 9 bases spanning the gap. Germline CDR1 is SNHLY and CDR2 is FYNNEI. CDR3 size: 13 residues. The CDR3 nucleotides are TGTGCCAGCAACTGGCCGGATAATTCACCCCTCCACTTT. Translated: CASNWPDNSPLHF.

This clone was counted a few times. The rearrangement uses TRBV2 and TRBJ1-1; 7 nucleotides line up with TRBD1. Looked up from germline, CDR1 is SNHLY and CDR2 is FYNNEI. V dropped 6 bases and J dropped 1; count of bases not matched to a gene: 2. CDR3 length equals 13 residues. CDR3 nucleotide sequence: TGTGCCAGCAGGGGGGACAGGAACACTGAAGCTTTCTTT. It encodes CASRGDRNTEAFF.

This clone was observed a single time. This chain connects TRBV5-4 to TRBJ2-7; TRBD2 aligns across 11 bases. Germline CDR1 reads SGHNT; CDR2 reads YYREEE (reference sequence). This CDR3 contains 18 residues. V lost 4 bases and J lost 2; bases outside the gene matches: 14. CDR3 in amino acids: CASSLGASGGLGPYEQYF. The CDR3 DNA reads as TGTGCCAGCAGCCTCGGGGCTAGCGGGGGGCTGGGACCCTACGAGCAGTACTTC. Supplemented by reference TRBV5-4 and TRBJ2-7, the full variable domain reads ETGVTQSPTHLIKTRGQQVTLRCSSQSGHNTVSWYQQALGQGPQFIFQYYREEENGRGNFPPRFSGLQFPNYSSELNVNALELDDSALYLCASSLGASGGLGPYEQYFGPGTRLTVT.

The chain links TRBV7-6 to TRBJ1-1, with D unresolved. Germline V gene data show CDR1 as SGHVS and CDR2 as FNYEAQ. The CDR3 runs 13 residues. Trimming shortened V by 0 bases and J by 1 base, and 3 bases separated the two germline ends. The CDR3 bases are TGTGCCAGCAGCTTAGCTCCGAACACTGAAGCTTTCTTT. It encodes CASSLAPNTEAFF.

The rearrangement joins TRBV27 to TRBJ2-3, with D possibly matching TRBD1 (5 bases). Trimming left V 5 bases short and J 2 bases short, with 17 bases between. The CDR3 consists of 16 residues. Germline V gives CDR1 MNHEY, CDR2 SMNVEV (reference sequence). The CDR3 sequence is CASSLRATTFTDTQYF. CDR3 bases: TGTGCCAGCAGTCTCAGGGCCACCACGTTCACAGATACGCAGTATTTT.

CDR3 nucleotide sequence: TGTGCCAGCAGTCCCGGGACAGGGGCCTACAATGAGCAGTTCTTC. This encodes CASSPGTGAYNEQFF. This sequence joins TRBV27 and TRBJ2-1, with 10 bases identical to TRBD1. V was clipped by 5 bases and J by 2 bases; unmatched bases: 3. This CDR3 has 15 residues. Germline CDR1 MNHEY, CDR2 SMNVEV (reference sequence).

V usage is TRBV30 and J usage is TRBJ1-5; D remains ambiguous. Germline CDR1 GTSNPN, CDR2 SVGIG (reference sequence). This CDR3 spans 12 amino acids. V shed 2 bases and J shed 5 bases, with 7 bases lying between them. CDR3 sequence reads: CAWSTPDQPQHF. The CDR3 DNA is TGTGCCTGGAGTACCCCTGATCAGCCCCAGCATTTT.

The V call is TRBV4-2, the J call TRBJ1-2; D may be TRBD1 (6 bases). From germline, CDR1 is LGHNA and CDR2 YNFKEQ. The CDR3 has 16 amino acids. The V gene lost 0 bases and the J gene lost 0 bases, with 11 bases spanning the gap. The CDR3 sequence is CASSQDTRGANYGYTF. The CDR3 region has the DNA TGTGCCAGCAGCCAAGATACAAGGGGGGCTAACTATGGCTACACCTTC.

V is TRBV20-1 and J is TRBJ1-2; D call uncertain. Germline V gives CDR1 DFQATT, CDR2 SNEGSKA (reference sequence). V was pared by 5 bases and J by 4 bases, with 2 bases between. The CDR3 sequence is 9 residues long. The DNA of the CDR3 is TGCAGTGCTCCCTATGGCTACACCTTC. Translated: CSAPYGYTF.

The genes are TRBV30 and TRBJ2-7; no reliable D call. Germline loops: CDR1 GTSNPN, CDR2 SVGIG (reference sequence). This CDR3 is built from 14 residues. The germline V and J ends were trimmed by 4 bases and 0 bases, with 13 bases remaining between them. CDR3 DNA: TGTGCCTGGACCGAAAGTCCATTCTCCTACGAGCAGTACTTC. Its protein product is CAWTESPFSYEQYF.

DNA for the CDR3: TGCGCCAGCAGCTTGGAACAGGGCCCAGATACGCAGTATTTT. This gives the protein CASSLEQGPDTQYF. The chain couples TRBV5-1 to TRBJ2-3; weak D call: TRBD1 (6 bases). The CDR3 covers 14 residues. Germline V gene sequence: CDR1 SGHRS, CDR2 YFSETQ. V dropped 0 bases and J dropped 4 bases, with 9 bases sitting between them. The full variable domain, completed using reference TRBV5-1 and TRBJ2-3, is KAGVTQTPRYLIKTRGQQVTLSCSPISGHRSVSWYQQTPGQGLQFLFEYFSETQRNKGNFPGRFSGRQFSNSRSEMNVSTLELGDSALYLCASSLEQGPDTQYFGPGTRLTVL.

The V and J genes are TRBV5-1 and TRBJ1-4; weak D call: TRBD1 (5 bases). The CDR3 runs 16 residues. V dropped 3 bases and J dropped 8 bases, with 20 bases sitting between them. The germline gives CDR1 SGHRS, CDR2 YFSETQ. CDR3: CASSSLTVTAGEKLFF. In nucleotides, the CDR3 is TGCGCCAGCAGCTCCCTGACAGTTACCGCAGGAGAAAAACTGTTTTTT.

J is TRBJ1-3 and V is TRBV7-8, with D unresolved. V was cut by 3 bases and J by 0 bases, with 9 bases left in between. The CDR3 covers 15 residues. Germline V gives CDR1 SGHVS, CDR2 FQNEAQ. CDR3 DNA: TGTGCCAGCAGCTTGGGCGGAGCCTCTGGAAACACCATATATTTT. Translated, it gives CASSLGGASGNTIYF.

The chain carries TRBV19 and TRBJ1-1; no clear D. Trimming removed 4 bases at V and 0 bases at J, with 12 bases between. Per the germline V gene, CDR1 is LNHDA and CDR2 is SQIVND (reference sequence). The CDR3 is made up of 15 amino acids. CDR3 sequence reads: CASSSSNLMNTEAFF. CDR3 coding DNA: TGTGCCAGTAGTAGCTCTAATCTTATGAACACTGAAGCTTTCTTT. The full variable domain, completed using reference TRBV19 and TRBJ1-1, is DGGITQSPKYLFRKEGQNVTLSCEQNLNHDAMYWYRQDPGQGLRLIYYSQIVNDFQKGDIAEGYSVSREKKESFPLTVTSAQKNPTAFYLCASSSSNLMNTEAFFGQGTRLTVV.